A single sample is the source of the 16 T cell receptor beta chains below, sequenced in a study of sequential checkpoint blockade in melanoma. Only in-frame clones appear in the TCRdb table, and some are missing; sequencing was by immunoSEQ multiplex PCR. This sample has approximately 5,100 clones, with approximately 32% found just once. Treatment: randomized to nivolumab then ipilimumab (arm A) or the reverse (arm B). The sample consisted of tumor tissue (inferred from file names), taken from a patient given nivolumab and ipilimumab in sequence. These receptor sequences come from a human donor with melanoma.

V is TRBV18 and J is TRBJ2-2; no firm D call. The CDR3 loop spans 15 amino acids. Germline V gene lookup returns CDR1 KGHSH and CDR2 LQKENI. V lost 3 bases, J lost 0 bases, and 8 bases lay in between. CDR3 nucleotides: TGTGCCAGCTCACCCGACGGGCCGAACACCGGGGAGCTGTTTTTT. The encoded protein is CASSPDGPNTGELFF.

The rearrangement uses TRBV19 and TRBJ2-7; D perhaps matches TRBD2 (5 bases). The CDR3 is made up of 15 amino acids. Germline CDR1 and CDR2: LNHDA and SQIVND (reference sequence). The V gene lost 3 bases and the J gene lost 2 bases, with 14 bases spanning the gap. As DNA, the CDR3 is TGTGCCAGTAGTATTCAGACTACTGCAGCCTACGAGCAGTACTTC. Its translation is CASSIQTTAAYEQYF.

This clone turned up a few times. The genes are TRBV30 and TRBJ1-2, with D possibly matching TRBD1 (6 bases). Trimming pared 0 bases from V and 4 bases from J, leaving 15 bases between. CDR1 GTSNPN and CDR2 SVGIG come from the germline V gene (reference sequence). The CDR3 runs 15 residues. CDR3: CAWSVLQGLSYGYTF. CDR3 sequence (DNA): TGTGCCTGGAGTGTACTACAGGGCCTTTCCTATGGCTACACCTTC.

This clone was seen a few times. This sequence joins TRBV19 and TRBJ1-3; 8 bases agree with TRBD1. CDR1 is LNHDA and CDR2 is SQIVND in the germline V gene (reference sequence). Losses at the gene ends were 5 bases for V and 0 bases for J; bases not matched to a gene: 6. This CDR3 contains 16 residues. CDR3 amino acids: CASSSARGPSGNTIYF. CDR3 sequence (DNA): TGTGCCAGTAGTTCTGCCAGGGGGCCCTCTGGAAACACCATATATTTT.

The chain links TRBV29-1 to TRBJ2-2, with 7 bases aligning to TRBD1. The V and J ends lost 7 bases and 7 bases, in that order; junction bases with no gene match: 18. Germline CDR1 SQVTM, CDR2 ANQGSEA. CDR3 length: 16 amino acids. The CDR3 region has the DNA TGCAGCGCTCAACGAGCGGACAGGATGAGAGGCGGGGAGCTGTTTTTT. Translated: CSAQRADRMRGGELFF.

The genes are TRBV28 and TRBJ1-4, with D tentatively TRBD1 (6 bases). This CDR3 is 12 amino acids long. Trimming removed 10 bases from V and 7 bases from J, with 13 bases in between. Germline V CDR1 and CDR2: MDHEN, SYDVKM. CDR3 protein: CATQGNGEKLFF. The DNA for the CDR3 is TGTGCCACCCAGGGGAACGGTGAAAAACTGTTTTTT.

The sample holds a few counts of this clone. The gene calls are TRBV5-1 and TRBJ2-1; 12 nucleotides agree with TRBD2. This CDR3 is 16 amino acids long. J gave up 2 bases and V 4 bases, and 4 bases lay outside the gene matches. Germline assignment: CDR1 SGHRS and CDR2 YFSETQ. The CDR3 nucleotides are TGCGCCAGCAGCGCAACTAGCGGGAGGCCCTACAATGAGCAGTTCTTC. Translating gives CASSATSGRPYNEQFF.

This chain links TRBV28 with TRBJ1-5; possibly TRBD1 for D (5 bases). CDR1 MDHEN and CDR2 SYDVKM come from the germline V gene. Trimming left V 8 bases short and J 3 bases short, with 14 bases between. The CDR3 extends over 14 amino acids. The CDR3 nucleotides are TGTGCCAGCGAAGACAGAGGAACCAATCAGCCCCAGCATTTT. Translated, it gives CASEDRGTNQPQHF.

This clone turned up a few times. The chain employs TRBV19 and TRBJ2-2; 9 nucleotides match TRBD2. Unmatched junction bases numbered 7, after V lost 5 bases and J lost 3 bases. CDR1 is LNHDA and CDR2 is SQIVND in the germline V gene (reference sequence). The CDR3 covers 16 residues. CDR3 loop: CASSQLAGDYTGELFF. CDR3 DNA sequence: TGTGCCAGTAGTCAATTAGCGGGGGACTACACCGGGGAGCTGTTTTTT.

The chain links TRBV18 to TRBJ2-1; 7 bases fit TRBD1. V lost 2 bases and J lost 1; bases outside the gene matches: 2. This CDR3 contains 15 residues. CDR1 is KGHSH and CDR2 is LQKENI in the germline V gene. The CDR3 spells CASSPSRGSYNEQFF. CDR3 coding DNA: TGTGCCAGCTCACCATCCAGGGGGTCCTACAATGAGCAGTTCTTC.

This clone was counted a few times. In DNA form, the CDR3 reads TGTGCCAGCTCACCACCCCAGGGAGGTAACACTGAAGCTTTCTTT. Residues: CASSPPQGGNTEAFF. The V gene is TRBV18, the J gene TRBJ1-1; possibly TRBD1 for D (5 bases). The length of the CDR3 is 15 residues. V was trimmed by 0 bases and J by 2 bases, leaving 10 bases between them. Germline V lookup: CDR1 KGHSH, CDR2 LQKENI.

The rearrangement uses TRBV28 and TRBJ2-7, with 7 bases lining up with TRBD1. The CDR3 covers 12 residues. V shed 6 bases, J shed 6 bases, and the junction held 5 bases outside the gene matches. Germline assignment: CDR1 MDHEN and CDR2 SYDVKM. Written as DNA, the CDR3 is TGTGCCAGCAGGCGGACAGGCGCCGAGCAGTACTTC. Amino acid sequence: CASRRTGAEQYF. The full variable domain, its missing parts supplied by reference TRBV28 and TRBJ2-7, is DVKVTQSSRYLVKRTGEKVFLECVQDMDHENMFWYRQDPGLGLRLIYFSYDVKMKEKGDIPEGYSVSREKKERFSLILESASTNQTSMYLCASRRTGAEQYFGPGTRLTVT.

The chain combines TRBV19 with TRBJ1-4; possibly TRBD1 for D (5 bases). This CDR3 contains 14 residues. Germline V gene lookup returns CDR1 LNHDA and CDR2 SQIVND (reference sequence). The germline V and J ends were trimmed by 6 bases and 0 bases, with 8 bases remaining between them. CDR3 loop: CASRATATNEKLFF. The CDR3 nucleotides read TGTGCCAGTAGGGCGACAGCAACTAATGAAAAACTGTTTTTT.

The V call is TRBV19, the J call TRBJ2-4; tentative D call: TRBD1 (5 bases). The V gene's germline CDR1 is LNHDA and CDR2 SQIVND (reference sequence). Trimming took 5 bases from V and 0 from J, leaving 14 bases between them. The length of the CDR3 is 16 residues. Here the CDR3 reads CASSPHGREAKNIQYF. In DNA form, the CDR3 reads TGTGCCAGTAGTCCCCACGGCAGGGAAGCCAAAAACATTCAGTACTTC.

The chain carries TRBV6-8 and TRBJ2-1, with 15 bases aligning to TRBD2. Germline lookup yields CDR1 MNHGY and CDR2 SAAAGT. With V trimmed by 5 bases and J by 2 bases, 10 bases remained unmatched. CDR3 length: 19 amino acids. In DNA form, the CDR3 reads TGTGCCAGCAGTAATTTGGGGACTAGCGGGGGGAATACCTACAATGAGCAGTTCTTC. This encodes CASSNLGTSGGNTYNEQFF.

This chain uses TRBV28 with TRBJ1-5; tentative D call: TRBD1 (5 bases). The CDR3 length is 16 residues. CDR1 is MDHEN, CDR2 SYDVKM, per germline. Trimming took 6 bases from V and 0 from J, leaving 15 bases between them. The CDR3 DNA is TGTGCCAGCAGCCCCAGTCGGGGACGTAGCAATCAGCCCCAGCATTTT. The encoded protein is CASSPSRGRSNQPQHF.